The clone carrying this TCR beta chain was observed a handful of times. Those enrolled in Seattle joined during active infection and were followed longitudinally afterward. After removal of 5 bases from V and 8 bases from J, the junction contained 6 bases not matched to a gene. The germline V gene has CDR1 SGHTA and CDR2 FQGNSA. CDR3 length: 14 residues. This sample stems from a study of blood T cell repertoires in COVID-19. Whole-study context: COVID-19 samples from acute and convalescent phases originated in the United States, Italy and Spain. PBMCs, B-cell-depleted T cells, or T cells provided the cDNA or gDNA that made up the material.

In the authors' workflow: Amplification of reference gene primers was used by the study to estimate nucleated cell counts. Clones were sequenced by immunoSEQ multiplex PCR, and TCRdb holds only the in-frame ones, with some missing. For V, J and clone size, that table is used; D and trimming come from the DNA. The repertoire holds 200,000 to 250,000 clones, with more than 75% as singletons. This receptor was identified in a woman of 80 years or more with COVID-19, enrolled during active disease. The chain has TRBV7-2 and TRBJ1-6, with 7 bases lining up with TRBD1. The sequencing sample was made of peripheral blood. Here the CDR3 reads CASSGGDRYSPLHF. The CDR3 region has the DNA TGTGCCAGCAGCGGAGGGGACAGATATTCACCCCTCCACTTT.